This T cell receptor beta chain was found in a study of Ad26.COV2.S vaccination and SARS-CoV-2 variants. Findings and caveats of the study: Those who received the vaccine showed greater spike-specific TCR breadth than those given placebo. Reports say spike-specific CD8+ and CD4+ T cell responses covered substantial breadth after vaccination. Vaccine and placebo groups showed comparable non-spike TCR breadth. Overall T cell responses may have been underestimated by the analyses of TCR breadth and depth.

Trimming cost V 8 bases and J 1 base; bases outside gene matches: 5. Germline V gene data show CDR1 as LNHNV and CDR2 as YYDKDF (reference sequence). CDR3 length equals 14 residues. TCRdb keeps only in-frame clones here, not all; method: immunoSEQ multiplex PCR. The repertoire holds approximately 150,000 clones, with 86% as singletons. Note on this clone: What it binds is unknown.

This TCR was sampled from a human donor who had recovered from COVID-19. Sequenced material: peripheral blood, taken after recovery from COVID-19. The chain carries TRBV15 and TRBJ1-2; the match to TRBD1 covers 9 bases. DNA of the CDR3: TGTGCCACCGTCCGGGACAGGGTTAACTATGGCTACACCTTC. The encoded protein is CATVRDRVNYGYTF.